Each of the 14 T cell receptor beta chains below was sequenced from the same sample in a study of vaccination and CD4 T cells after COVID-19. Their antigens remain unidentified. The Oncomine TCR Beta short-read assay was applied to DNA of cultured CD4+ T cells. MiXCR, applied by TCRdb to the PCR reads, yields one record per CDR3 protein. The sample includes 7,500 to 10,000 distinct CDR3 sequences, 36% of them seen just once. Treatment described: approximately 9-day PBMC culture with coronavirus spike peptide pools or control peptides (ViraFEST assay). During the years 2011-2018, before the COVID-19 pandemic, the unexposed donor's CD4+ T cells were collected. The source material was CD4+ T cells from blood, cultured in vitro. The receptors come from a human donor in good health.

V gene TRBV20-1 combines with J gene TRBJ1-2; no reliable D call. Germline values: CDR1 DFQATT, CDR2 SNEGSKA (reference sequence). The CDR3 consists of 14 residues. Trimming pared 3 bases from V and 1 base from J, leaving 12 bases between. CDR3: CSASSPTGNYGYTF. The CDR3 nucleotides are TGCAGTGCTAGTTCCCCTACGGGTAACTATGGCTACACCTTC.

A note on this clonotype: No DNA is shown, since the ends of the CDR3 on it are uncertain; the CDR3 is the one TCRdb lists. The chain has TRBV23-1 and TRBJ2-3; the table assigns TRBD1, which was not confirmed against the DNA. Being an ORF, TRBV23-1 has a function that is uncertain. Termini included, the CDR3 measures 23 amino acids. This CDR3 reads CASTNQTSMYLCASSRVGDTQYF.

This clonotype was seen just once. The V gene is TRBV2, the J gene TRBJ2-1; D is ambiguous. The germline V gene encodes CDR1 SNHLY and CDR2 FYNNEI. V dropped 2 bases and J dropped 4 bases, with 6 bases sitting between them. This CDR3 region has 13 residues. CDR3 residues: CASSERVYNEQFF. CDR3 nucleotide sequence: TGTGCCAGCAGTGAAAGGGTTTACAATGAGCAGTTCTTC.

This rearrangement joins TRBV9 to TRBJ2-2, with 7 bases identical to TRBD2. The germline V gene encodes CDR1 SGDLS and CDR2 YYNGEE. The CDR3 totals 15 residues. J gave up 6 bases and V 2 bases, and 7 bases lay outside the gene matches. CDR3 in amino acids: CASSVGTIPAGELFF. For the CDR3, the DNA is TGTGCCAGCAGCGTGGGGACTATCCCGGCCGGGGAGCTGTTTTTT.

This clonotype is labeled large. The chain employs TRBV20-1 and TRBJ2-3, with D unresolved. From germline, CDR1 is DFQATT and CDR2 SNEGSKA (reference sequence). The CDR3 totals 12 residues. The germline V and J ends were trimmed by 1 base and 4 bases, with 6 bases remaining between them. This chain's CDR3 is CSARVGSDTQYF. The CDR3 coding sequence is TGCAGTGCTAGAGTTGGGTCAGATACGCAGTATTTT.

This clonotype showed up just a few times. The gene calls are TRBV10-3 and TRBJ1-6, with D perhaps matching TRBD1 (6 bases). CDR1 and CDR2 (germline): ENHRY, SYGVKD. This CDR3 has 13 amino acids. Trimming took off 7 bases at V and 14 bases at J, with 18 bases between the two ends. CDR3 residues: CAITGTQREALHF. In nucleotides, the CDR3 is TGTGCCATCACAGGGACACAGCGCGAGGCCCTCCACTTT.

This clonotype appeared a few times. CDR3 residues: CASSGRGERGAYEQYF. The CDR3 nucleotides read TGTGCCAGTAGTGGCCGTGGCGAGCGGGGAGCCTACGAGCAGTACTTC. V and J are TRBV19 and TRBJ2-7; 7 bases align to TRBD2. The CDR3 length is 16 residues. CDR1 and CDR2 (germline): LNHDA, SQIVND (reference sequence). With 5 bases clipped from V and 2 bases from J, the junction kept 12 bases outside the gene matches.

V and J are TRBV2 and TRBJ1-2; D is unclear. The CDR3 runs 13 residues. With 4 bases removed from V and 4 bases from J, the gap between germline ends came to 10 bases. Germline assignment: CDR1 SNHLY and CDR2 FYNNEI. The CDR3 bases are TGTGCCAGCAGTGTGATAGTTTCCTATGGCTACACCTTC. It encodes CASSVIVSYGYTF.

The chain links TRBV20-1 to TRBJ2-1, with TRBD1 matching 8 bases. CDR1 and CDR2 (germline): DFQATT, SNEGSKA (reference sequence). The CDR3 runs 15 residues. V was clipped by 3 bases and J by 7 bases; unmatched bases: 11. CDR3 in amino acids: CSARPGQGFGNEQFF. The CDR3 DNA reads as TGCAGTGCTAGGCCCGGACAGGGATTCGGTAATGAGCAGTTCTTC.

The V and J genes are TRBV19 and TRBJ1-5; possibly TRBD1 for D (5 bases). The CDR3 has 18 residues. CDR1 is LNHDA and CDR2 is SQIVND in the germline V gene (reference sequence). Trimming took 8 bases from V and 7 from J, leaving 30 bases between them. CDR3 sequence: CASARSSYSVGAGQPQHF. As DNA, the CDR3 is TGTGCCAGTGCCCGGTCGAGCTATTCTGTCGGGGCCGGGCAGCCCCAGCATTTT. Looking up the rest from reference TRBV19 and TRBJ1-5 gives the full variable domain: DGGITQSPKYLFRKEGQNVTLSCEQNLNHDAMYWYRQDPGQGLRLIYYSQIVNDFQKGDIAEGYSVSREKKESFPLTVTSAQKNPTAFYLCASARSSYSVGAGQPQHFGDGTRLSIL.

V is TRBV7-6 and J is TRBJ1-1, with 7 positions matching TRBD1. The J segment lost 2 bases and the V segment lost 4 bases, leaving 7 bases of the junction unmatched. The CDR3 runs 15 residues. The germline gives CDR1 SGHVS, CDR2 FNYEAQ. The DNA of the CDR3 is TGTGCCAGCAGCTCAGGGGGGGAAGGTAACACTGAAGCTTTCTTT. Translating gives CASSSGGEGNTEAFF. Full variable domain (outside the CDR3, taken from reference TRBV7-6 and TRBJ1-1): GAGVSQSPRYKVTKRGQDVALRCDPISGHVSLYWYRQALGQGPEFLTYFNYEAQQDKSGLPNDRFSAERPEGSISTLTIQRTEQRDSAMYRCASSSGGEGNTEAFFGQGTRLTVV.

The genes are TRBV7-3 and TRBJ1-2, with 9 bases aligning to TRBD1. The V gene's germline CDR1 is SGHTA and CDR2 FQGTGA. This CDR3 has 16 residues. Trimming removed 0 bases from V and 6 bases from J; junction bases left unmatched: 8. This CDR3 reads CASSLTPPGTGNGYTF. The CDR3 region has the DNA TGTGCCAGCAGCTTAACCCCCCCCGGGACAGGGAATGGCTACACCTTC.

V gene TRBV7-2 combines with J gene TRBJ1-2; 12 nucleotides agree with TRBD1. The ends lost 1 base at V and 2 bases at J; junction bases unmatched: 2. The CDR3 has 16 amino acids. The germline V gene has CDR1 SGHTA and CDR2 FQGNSA. CDR3 in DNA: TGTGCCAGCAGCTTAGGGGGACAGGGGGCCAACTATGGCTACACCTTC. Protein product: CASSLGGQGANYGYTF.

This clonotype was observed a handful of times. V gene TRBV6-1 combines with J gene TRBJ1-2; maybe TRBD1 (6 bases). Germline values: CDR1 MNHNS, CDR2 SASEGT. There are 14 residues in the CDR3. Trimming took 8 bases from V and 1 from J, leaving 14 bases between them. As DNA, the CDR3 is TGTGCCAGCGTGTTAGCAGGGGTTAACTATGGCTACACCTTC. Translation: CASVLAGVNYGYTF.